Detailed here is one TCR beta chain. The antigen is unknown. The donors, all healthy, were Caucasians living in Russia, aged 6 to 90. Whenever a sample was processed, at least 6 million PBMCs were isolated. Combining a sample-barcoded 5' primer with a J-beta primer mix, a second PCR ran for about 7 to 11 cycles. In TCRdb, the 5' RACE reads were re-called with MiXCR into one record per CDR3 protein. The table includes approximately 850,000 distinct CDR3 sequences, approximately 44% detected once. This entry comes from a study of blood T cells in healthy people across ages. Study observations and caveats: Greater diversity and more naive CD4+ cells were seen in long-lived donors than in aged donors. Per-million-T-cell TCR beta diversity fell roughly linearly with age.

The length of the CDR3 is 13 residues. Germline CDR1 reads SGHTA; CDR2 reads FQGNSA. The V gene lost 6 bases and the J gene lost 12 bases, with 15 bases spanning the gap. The rearrangement links TRBV7-2 to TRBJ1-6; D gene unclear. This receptor was taken from a man aged 55 to 70 in good health. What was sequenced was blood. The CDR3 coding sequence is TGTGCCAGCAGGGGCAGTTATCCGGAACCCCTCCACTTT. Translated: CASRGSYPEPLHF.